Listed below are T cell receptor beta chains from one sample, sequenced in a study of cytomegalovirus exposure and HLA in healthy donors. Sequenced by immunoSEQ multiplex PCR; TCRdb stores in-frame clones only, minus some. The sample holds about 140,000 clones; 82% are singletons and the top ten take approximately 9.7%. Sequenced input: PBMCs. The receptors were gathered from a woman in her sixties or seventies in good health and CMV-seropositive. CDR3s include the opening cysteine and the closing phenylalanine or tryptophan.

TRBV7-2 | CASSLGPGNYEQYF
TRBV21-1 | CASSKVRTGERITGELFF
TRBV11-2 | CASSLSGPTVTEAFF
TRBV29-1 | CSVERPRGLYNEQFF
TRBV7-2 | CASSPRGTGSETQYF
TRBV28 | CASRDRGTEAFF
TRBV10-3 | CATGGGSHEQYF
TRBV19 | CASTPGQQNTEAFF
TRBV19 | CASSLRSRALEAFF
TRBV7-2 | CASSLGGSGNTIYF
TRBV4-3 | CASSQDKSGSNHEQYF
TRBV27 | CASSLTGLTEAFF
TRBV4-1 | CASSQGPSLDEQYF
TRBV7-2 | CASSIQGAPSGEQYF
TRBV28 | CASSLTAGGAKNIQYF
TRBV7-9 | CASSFTSGSYEQYF
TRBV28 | CASSLGVNTEAFF
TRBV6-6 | CASSYGPGGGYTF
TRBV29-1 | CSAASGRNEKLFF
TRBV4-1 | CASSQDPGGSNQPQHF
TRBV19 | CASSVQGQDEQYF
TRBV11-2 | CASSLDRGRGGRYEQYF
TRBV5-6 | CASSGGGGLNEKLFF
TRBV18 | CASSHQEDSGYTF
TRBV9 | CASSVEERREGTEAFF
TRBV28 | CASSPYGGSGNTIYF
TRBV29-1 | CSVAGEPRLAGFQETQYF
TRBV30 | CAWSAVHSTDTQYF
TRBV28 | CAGTDRGTDTQYF
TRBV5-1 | CASKPLRANQETQYF
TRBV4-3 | CASRNGLAGGGLDEQFF
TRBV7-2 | CASTGGPGEQYF
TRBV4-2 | CASSQVSSGSGTDTQYF
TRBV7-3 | CASSLYREKNTEAFF
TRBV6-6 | CASSRTAGYEQYF
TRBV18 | CASSLQTSGETQYF
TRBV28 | CASRDPGQRYEQYF
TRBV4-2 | CASSDLVAEISTDTQYF
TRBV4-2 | CASSQVPGEGTDTQYF
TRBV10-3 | CAISEGTGAFF
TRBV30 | CAWNRVRGYGYTF
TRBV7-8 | CASSPDTLGEQYF
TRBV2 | CASSDEGGFDYGYTF
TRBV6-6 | CASSLRDFSSGNTIYF
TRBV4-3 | CASSQGPGGETQYF
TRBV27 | CASRNPGTGYGYTF